This T cell receptor (beta chain) appears in the sequencing data of a study of control samples from healthy donors and cancer patients. Profiled with immunoSEQ multiplex PCR; TCRdb holds only in-frame clones, not every one. The sample holds 85,000 to 100,000 clones; roughly four fifths are singletons and the top ten take roughly 2%. With 4 bases clipped from V and 8 bases from J, the junction kept 4 bases outside the gene matches. Germline V gene data show CDR1 as SGHRS and CDR2 as YFSETQ. CDR3 length equals 14 residues. The chain combines TRBV5-1 with TRBJ1-6; 9 bases map to TRBD1. Sample: blood. The TCR originated in a man aged 60 to 69 in good health. In nucleotides, the CDR3 is TGCGCCAGCAGCGTCCGGGACAGGGATTCACCCCTCCACTTT. Translated, it gives CASSVRDRDSPLHF.